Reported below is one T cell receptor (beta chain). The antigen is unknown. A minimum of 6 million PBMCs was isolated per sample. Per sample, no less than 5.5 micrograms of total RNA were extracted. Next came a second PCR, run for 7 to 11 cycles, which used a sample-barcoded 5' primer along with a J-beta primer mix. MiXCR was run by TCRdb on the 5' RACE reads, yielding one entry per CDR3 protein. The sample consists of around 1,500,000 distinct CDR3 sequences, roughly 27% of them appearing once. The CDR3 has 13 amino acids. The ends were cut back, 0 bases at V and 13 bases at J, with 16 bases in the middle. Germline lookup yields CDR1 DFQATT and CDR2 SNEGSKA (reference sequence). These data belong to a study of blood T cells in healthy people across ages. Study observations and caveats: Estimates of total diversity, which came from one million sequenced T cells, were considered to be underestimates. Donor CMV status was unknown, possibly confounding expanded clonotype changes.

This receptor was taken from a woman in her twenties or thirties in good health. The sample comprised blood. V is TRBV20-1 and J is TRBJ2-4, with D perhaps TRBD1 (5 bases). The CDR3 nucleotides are TGCAGTGCTAGAGATGACAGAAACAATGAGCAGTACTTC. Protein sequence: CSARDDRNNEQYF.